This T cell receptor beta chain was documented in a study of CD8 T cells in ankylosing spondylitis. Points from the study as a whole: Ankylosing spondylitis blood seemed to carry a telltale TCR beta motif made of several highly homologous variants. Disease-linked clones were CD8+ and relatively rare in peripheral blood. In ankylosing spondylitis patients, matched synovial fluid reportedly showed significant enrichment of disease-linked clones.

Per the germline V gene, CDR1 is LNHNV and CDR2 is YYDKDF (reference sequence). Trimming left V 0 bases short and J 3 bases short, with 12 bases between. The CDR3 runs 16 residues. Quantitative molecular-barcoded 5'-RACE generated the TCR beta libraries. TCRdb reprocessed the 5' RACE reads with MiXCR, giving one entry per CDR3 protein. Here the sample spans 100,000 to 150,000 distinct CDR3 sequences, roughly a tenth being singletons. The table lists this clonotype with many counts. Its antigen is still unknown. Sample: blood, either unsorted or a sorted T cell fraction (not recorded which). The TCR was taken from a male donor with ankylosing spondylitis or in good health (not recorded which). The V gene is TRBV15, the J gene TRBJ2-1; D gene unclear. In DNA, the CDR3 is TGTGCCACCAGCAGAGATCGGCACGGGTACTACAATGAGCAGTTCTTC. It is translated as CATSRDRHGYYNEQFF.